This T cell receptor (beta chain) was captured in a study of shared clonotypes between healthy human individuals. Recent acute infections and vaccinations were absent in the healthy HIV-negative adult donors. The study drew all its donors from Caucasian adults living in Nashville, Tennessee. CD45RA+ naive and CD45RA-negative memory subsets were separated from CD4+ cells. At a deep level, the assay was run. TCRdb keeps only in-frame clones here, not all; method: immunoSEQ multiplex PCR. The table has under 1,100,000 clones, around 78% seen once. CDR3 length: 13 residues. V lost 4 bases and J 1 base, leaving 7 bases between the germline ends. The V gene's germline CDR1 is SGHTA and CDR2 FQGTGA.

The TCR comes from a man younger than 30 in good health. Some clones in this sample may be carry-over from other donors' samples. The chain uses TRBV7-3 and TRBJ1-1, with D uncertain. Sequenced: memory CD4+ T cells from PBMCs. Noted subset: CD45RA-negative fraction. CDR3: CASSSLRNTEAFF. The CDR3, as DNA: TGTGCCAGCAGCTCACTGAGGAACACTGAAGCTTTCTTT. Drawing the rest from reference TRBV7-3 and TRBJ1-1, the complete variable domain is GAGVSQTPSNKVTEKGKYVELRCDPISGHTALYWYRQSLGQGPEFLIYFQGTGAADDSGLPNDRFFAVRPEGSVSTLKIQRTERGDSAVYLCASSSLRNTEAFFGQGTRLTVV.